The clone carrying this T cell receptor beta chain was seen at least ten times. Time point noted: sample taken at primary tumor resection. Researchers sequenced whole RNA taken from tumor, nontumor lung or frozen PBMC without sorting. A total of around 76 untreated early-stage non-small cell lung cancer patients served as donors. The data were obtained in a study of spatial heterogeneity in lung cancer. Every TCR cDNA molecule carried a tag that served as a unique molecular identifier. TCRdb used MiXCR to reprocess the 5' RACE reads, holding one entry per CDR3 protein. The sample records more than 2,500 distinct CDR3 sequences, 15% to 20% being singletons. Deletions cut 4 bases from V and 6 bases from J, with 10 bases between. This CDR3 region has 12 residues. Germline V gives CDR1 SGHDT, CDR2 YYEEEE.

The rearrangement uses TRBV5-6 and TRBJ1-1; TRBD1 might be the D (6 bases). The receptor comes from a female donor with early-stage non-small cell lung cancer. Here the sequenced sample was PBMCs, taken at surgery. The CDR3: CASSPGGAEAFF. The CDR3 DNA reads TGTGCCAGCAGCCCGGGGGGCGCTGAAGCTTTCTTT.